A single sample gave rise to the 5 T cell receptor beta chains below, sequenced in a study of blood T cell repertoires in COVID-19. Profiling relied on immunoSEQ multiplex PCR, and the TCRdb table lists in-frame clones only, not all of them. The table shows roughly 230,000 clones, with 85% occurring only once. Material for sequencing was PBMCs or T cells enriched from blood (not recorded which). The receptors shown here come from a woman in her fifties or sixties who had been exposed to COVID-19.

This rearrangement joins TRBV9 to TRBJ1-1, with 9 bases lining up with TRBD1. Trimming took 5 bases from V and 2 from J; bases not matched to a gene: 1. Germline lookup yields CDR1 SGDLS and CDR2 YYNGEE. CDR3 size: 13 residues. The CDR3 loop is CASRGQGNTEAFF. The DNA of the CDR3 is TGTGCCAGCAGGGGACAGGGAAACACTGAAGCTTTCTTT.

This chain connects TRBV11-3 to TRBJ2-1; 8 bases fit TRBD1. CDR1 SGHNT and CDR2 YENEEA come from the germline V gene. This CDR3 is built from 15 residues. With V trimmed by 1 base and J by 8 bases, 7 bases remained unmatched. The CDR3 sequence is CASSLGTGRADEQFF. DNA for the CDR3: TGTGCCAGCAGCTTAGGGACAGGGCGGGCGGATGAGCAGTTCTTC.

J is TRBJ2-5 and V is TRBV11-2; TRBD2 might be the D (7 bases). The CDR3 sequence is 16 residues long. Germline loops: CDR1 SGHAT, CDR2 FQNNGV. Trimming pared 5 bases from V and 1 base from J, leaving 17 bases between. The DNA for the CDR3 is TGTGCCAGCAGCCAGTGGCGCGGGGGCCTCCAAGAGACCCAGTACTTC. Amino acids: CASSQWRGGLQETQYF.

The V gene is TRBV12-5, the J gene TRBJ1-1; D possibly corresponds to TRBD1 (6 bases). Germline CDR1 reads LGHNT; CDR2 reads FRNRAP. Trimming shortened V by 4 bases and J by 4 bases, and 10 bases separated the two germline ends. The CDR3 loop spans 13 amino acids. DNA for the CDR3: TGTGCTAGTGGTTCAGGGGTCCTCACTGAAGCTTTCTTT. Amino acid sequence: CASGSGVLTEAFF.

This clone appeared a few times. The V gene is TRBV12-3 or TRBV12-4, the J gene TRBJ2-1, with D possibly matching TRBD2 (5 bases). Between the trimmed V and J ends, which lost 3 bases and 9 bases, there was a span of 9 bases. CDR3 length: 12 amino acids. CDR3 sequence reads: CASSFRLAEQFF. The CDR3 nucleotides read TGTGCCAGCAGTTTCCGCCTAGCTGAGCAGTTCTTC.